What follows is one T cell receptor beta chain and its context. V lost 5 bases and J lost 5, with 18 bases in between. Germline CDR1 is WNHNN and CDR2 is SYGVQD (reference sequence). The CDR3 runs to 15 residues. The PCR ran on 60 Vbeta and 13 Jbeta primers. Sequencing used immunoSEQ multiplex PCR; TCRdb keeps in-frame clones, though not all of them. This table holds 150,000 to 200,000 clones, more than 65% found once. This sample was included in a study of cytomegalovirus exposure and HLA in healthy donors. Despite likely unrecorded immune exposures, the donors were nominally healthy at the time of sampling.

The sample comprised PBMCs. The chain combines TRBV10-1 with TRBJ1-1; tentative D call: TRBD1 (5 bases). This clonotype was obtained from a man between 18 and 35 years old in good health and CMV-seropositive. CDR3 residues: CASSLRGKGETEAFF. The DNA of the CDR3 is TGCGCCAGCAGTCTAAGGGGAAAAGGGGAAACTGAAGCTTTCTTT.